This T cell receptor beta chain was retrieved from a study of blood T cell repertoires in COVID-19. After removal of 4 bases from V and 4 bases from J, the junction contained 12 bases not matched to a gene. The germline V gene has CDR1 SGHVS and CDR2 FNYEAQ. The CDR3 runs 18 residues. Only in-frame clones appear in the TCRdb table, and some are missing; sequencing was by immunoSEQ multiplex PCR. The table includes approximately 200,000 clones, about 84% detected once. Sequencing used PBMCs or T cells enriched from blood (not recorded which). This chain joins TRBV7-6 and TRBJ2-3, with TRBD2 matching over 12 bases. The TCR sequence derives from a woman aged 40-49 years with acute COVID-19. CDR3 bases: TGTGCCAGCAGCTCGCCATCCCCCGGGACTAGCGGGTCAGATACGCAGTATTTT. This gives the protein CASSSPSPGTSGSDTQYF.